Shown below are 16 T cell receptor beta chains from a single sample sequenced in a study of blood T cell repertoires in COVID-19 (TCRdb year 2020). The library was built by means of the immunoSEQ multiplex PCR assay. Here the immuneACCESS table is served through TCRdb, limited to in-frame sequences with V and J called. Missing clones are a known gap in these copies; in checked studies unresolved V genes cover under half, and the rest lacks a known reason. This sample has 13,000 to 15,000 clones in its table, and 83% of those were observed once. The leading ten clones occupy roughly a quarter of the sample. Sequencing was done on a sample of peripheral blood. The receptors were gathered from a woman aged 55-70 years with acute or convalescent COVID-19.

The chain is built from TRBV9 and TRBJ2-7, with D perhaps matching TRBD1 (6 bases). The V and J ends lost 1 base and 5 bases respectively, with 16 bases between them. The CDR3 is 15 residues long. Germline CDR1 is SGDLS and CDR2 is YYNGEE. The CDR3 loop reads CASSVSGQKLHEQYF. The CDR3 DNA sequence: TGTGCCAGCAGCGTAAGTGGACAGAAACTCCACGAGCAGTACTTC. Full variable domain (remainder filled in from reference TRBV9 and TRBJ2-7): DSGVTQTPKHLITATGQRVTLRCSPRSGDLSVYWYQQSLDQGLQFLIQYYNGEERAKGNILERFSAQQFPDLHSELNLSSLELGDSALYFCASSVSGQKLHEQYFGPGTRLTVT.

The sample holds one count of this clone. V is TRBV5-1 and J is TRBJ1-5; D is uncertain. CDR3 length equals 13 residues. V lost 4 bases, J lost 5 bases, and 10 bases lay in between. CDR1 SGHRS and CDR2 YFSETQ come from the germline V gene. Here the CDR3 reads CASSLGPDQPQHF. The CDR3 coding sequence is TGCGCCAGCAGCCTCGGTCCGGATCAGCCCCAGCATTTT. The full variable domain, rest sourced from reference TRBV5-1 and TRBJ1-5, is KAGVTQTPRYLIKTRGQQVTLSCSPISGHRSVSWYQQTPGQGLQFLFEYFSETQRNKGNFPGRFSGRQFSNSRSEMNVSTLELGDSALYLCASSLGPDQPQHFGDGTRLSIL.

V usage is TRBV6-5 and J usage is TRBJ2-7, with a tentative D call TRBD1 (7 bases). The CDR3 loop spans 13 amino acids. The germline V and J ends were trimmed by 10 bases and 2 bases, with 15 bases remaining between them. Germline lookup yields CDR1 MNHEY and CDR2 SVGAGI. The CDR3 protein is CAILDRTTYEQYF. CDR3 DNA: TGTGCCATCCTGGACAGGACTACCTACGAGCAGTACTTC.

The rearrangement uses TRBV10-3 and TRBJ2-7; TRBD1 aligns across 11 bases. Germline values: CDR1 ENHRY, CDR2 SYGVKD. This CDR3 has 16 amino acids. The trim removed 0 bases at V and 1 base at J, leaving 2 bases unmatched. CDR3 residues: CAISESGTGGSYEQYF. The CDR3 DNA sequence: TGTGCCATCAGTGAGTCCGGGACAGGGGGTTCCTACGAGCAGTACTTC.

This chain uses TRBV7-8 with TRBJ2-6, with 8 bases that match TRBD2. The CDR3 has 18 amino acids. The ends lost 5 bases at V and 0 bases at J; junction bases unmatched: 9. CDR1 is SGHVS and CDR2 is FQNEAQ in the germline V gene. The chain's CDR3 is CASSPGGRGRSGANVLTF. CDR3 DNA: TGTGCCAGCAGCCCGGGAGGGCGGGGTCGCTCTGGGGCCAACGTCCTGACTTTC.

The V and J genes are TRBV9 and TRBJ2-1; TRBD2 matches at 15 bases. Germline V gene sequence: CDR1 SGDLS, CDR2 YYNGEE. This CDR3 spans 17 amino acids. V shed 4 bases, J shed 7 bases, and the junction held 9 bases outside the gene matches. The CDR3 DNA follows: TGTGCCAGCAGCCCGGCGTGGGGGACTAGCGGGAGGAATGAGCAGTTCTTC. Residues: CASSPAWGTSGRNEQFF. The full variable domain, its missing parts supplied by reference TRBV9 and TRBJ2-1, is DSGVTQTPKHLITATGQRVTLRCSPRSGDLSVYWYQQSLDQGLQFLIQYYNGEERAKGNILERFSAQQFPDLHSELNLSSLELGDSALYFCASSPAWGTSGRNEQFFGPGTRLTVL.

V is TRBV3-1 (or the pseudogene TRBV3-2) and J is TRBJ2-2, with TRBD1 identical over 12 bases. After removal of 0 bases from V and 9 bases from J, the junction contained 14 bases not matched to a gene. The CDR3 length is 19 residues. The V gene's germline CDR1 is LGHDT and CDR2 YNNKEL (reference sequence). This chain's CDR3 is CASSQDFTGTGGILRELFF. The CDR3 DNA sequence: TGTGCCAGCAGCCAAGATTTTACCGGGACAGGGGGCATCCTCCGGGAGCTGTTTTTT.

The V gene is TRBV19, the J gene TRBJ2-5; TRBD2 matches at 15 bases. V dropped 6 bases and J dropped 5; count of bases not matched to a gene: 4. CDR3 length equals 15 residues. CDR1 and CDR2 from the germline V gene are LNHDA and SQIVND (reference sequence). This CDR3 is CASRGLAGGWETQYF. In nucleotides, the CDR3 is TGTGCCAGTAGGGGACTAGCGGGAGGCTGGGAGACCCAGTACTTC. Full variable domain (remainder filled in from reference TRBV19 and TRBJ2-5): DGGITQSPKYLFRKEGQNVTLSCEQNLNHDAMYWYRQDPGQGLRLIYYSQIVNDFQKGDIAEGYSVSREKKESFPLTVTSAQKNPTAFYLCASRGLAGGWETQYFGPGTRLLVL.

This chain connects TRBV5-6 to TRBJ2-3; 9 positions agree with TRBD2. This CDR3 has 18 residues. Germline trimming cut 1 base from V and 2 bases from J; bases unmatched to any gene: 11. Germline lookup yields CDR1 SGHDT and CDR2 YYEEEE. The CDR3 sequence is CASSLLNWSGGFTDTQYF. CDR3 nucleotide sequence: TGTGCCAGCAGCTTGTTGAATTGGAGCGGGGGGTTCACAGATACGCAGTATTTT.

The J gene is TRBJ1-2, the V gene TRBV18; D unresolved. CDR1 KGHSH and CDR2 LQKENI come from the germline V gene. V lost 6 bases, J lost 7 bases, and 12 bases lay in between. The CDR3 extends over 12 amino acids. CDR3 residues: CASSLSSGGYTF. In nucleotides, the CDR3 is TGTGCCAGCTCCCTCAGTTCGGGTGGCTACACCTTC.

This chain uses TRBV29-1 with TRBJ1-1, with a tentative D call TRBD1 (6 bases). Trimming shortened V by 0 bases and J by 10 bases, and 21 bases separated the two germline ends. This CDR3 comprises 15 residues. The germline gives CDR1 SQVTM, CDR2 ANQGSEA. This CDR3 is CSVEDRRQGHGGAFF. DNA for the CDR3: TGCAGCGTTGAAGATCGGCGGCAGGGGCATGGGGGAGCTTTCTTT.

This chain connects TRBV9 to TRBJ1-2; 7 bases are a match to TRBD1. Germline V gene sequence: CDR1 SGDLS, CDR2 YYNGEE. The junction had 4 bases not matched to a gene; V was cut back by 0 bases and J by 5 bases. The CDR3 spans 14 residues. The DNA for the CDR3 is TGTGCCAGCAGCGTAGCAGTGACAGGGTATGGCTACACCTTC. Translating gives CASSVAVTGYGYTF.

The chain employs TRBV5-1 and TRBJ2-7, with D uncertain. The CDR3 consists of 11 residues. V lost 1 base and J 5 bases, leaving 4 bases between the germline ends. Germline CDR1 reads SGHRS; CDR2 reads YFSETQ. The CDR3 spells CASSLSDEQYF. CDR3 in DNA: TGCGCCAGCAGCTTGTCTGACGAGCAGTACTTC.

The chain recombines TRBV3-1 (or the pseudogene TRBV3-2) with TRBJ2-3; 13 nucleotides align to TRBD2. The J segment lost 4 bases and the V segment lost 5 bases, leaving 15 bases of the junction unmatched. CDR3 length: 19 residues. Germline CDR1 is LGHDT and CDR2 is YNNKEL (reference sequence). As DNA, the CDR3 is TGTGCCAGCAGCTCCCGGATGACTAGCGGGGGGCGGGGGCCAGATACGCAGTATTTT. Residues: CASSSRMTSGGRGPDTQYF.

This rearrangement joins TRBV6-5 to TRBJ1-1, with D uncertain. Germline V gene sequence: CDR1 MNHEY, CDR2 SVGAGI. The CDR3 covers 15 residues. V was shortened by 0 bases and J by 0 bases, with 8 bases between the two germline ends. CDR3 sequence (DNA): TGTGCCAGCAGTTACTCGTCCAGAATGAACACTGAAGCTTTCTTT. Translating it yields CASSYSSRMNTEAFF.

The rearrangement uses TRBV5-8 and TRBJ1-5; the match to TRBD1 covers 8 bases. With 0 bases clipped from V and 3 bases from J, the junction kept 2 bases outside the gene matches. The germline gives CDR1 SGHTS, CDR2 YDEGEE. This CDR3 spans 15 amino acids. DNA for the CDR3: TGTGCCAGCAGCTTGGGACAGGGGTTCAATCAGCCCCAGCATTTT. This codes for CASSLGQGFNQPQHF.